A single sample gave rise to the 27 T cell receptor beta chains below, sequenced in a study of blood T cell repertoires in COVID-19. Sequencing used immunoSEQ multiplex PCR; TCRdb keeps in-frame clones, though not all of them. The profile covers about 440,000 clones, with 80% to 90% appearing a single time and roughly 4% taken by the ten largest. The sequencing input was peripheral blood. The receptor set was obtained from a woman in her 30s with acute or convalescent COVID-19.

The chain recombines TRBV20-1 with TRBJ1-2; a possible D gene is TRBD1 (6 bases). This CDR3 region has 11 residues. Trimming removed 4 bases at V and 7 bases at J, with 10 bases between. Germline V gene data show CDR1 as DFQATT and CDR2 as SNEGSKA (reference sequence). In DNA form, the CDR3 reads TGCAGTGCTAACTCAGGGGTTGGCTACACCTTC. It encodes CSANSGVGYTF.

DNA of the CDR3: TGTGCCACCTCGACAGGGTCATTCTACAATGAGCAGTTCTTC. Translated: CATSTGSFYNEQFF. The chain couples TRBV24-1 to TRBJ2-1; TRBD1 matches at 7 bases. Germline values: CDR1 KGHDR, CDR2 SFDVKD. J gave up 3 bases and V 9 bases, and 7 bases lay outside the gene matches. This CDR3 is built from 14 residues.

The chain combines TRBV5-5 with TRBJ1-1, with D unresolved. CDR3 size: 12 residues. Germline assignment: CDR1 SGHKS and CDR2 YYEKEE (reference sequence). Trimming stripped 5 bases from V and 1 base from J, with 6 bases between. Written as DNA, the CDR3 is TGTGCCAGCAGTCGGGGGAACACTGAAGCTTTCTTT. The encoded protein is CASSRGNTEAFF.

The rearrangement links TRBV7-9 to TRBJ1-3; D is possibly TRBD1 (6 bases). This CDR3 spans 15 amino acids. The germline gives CDR1 SEHNR, CDR2 FQNEAQ (reference sequence). Trimming removed 6 bases at V and 1 base at J, with 13 bases between. CDR3 residues: CASSSGTISGNTIYF. The CDR3 bases are TGTGCCAGCAGTTCCGGGACAATATCTGGAAACACCATATATTTT.

The rearrangement links TRBV2 to TRBJ1-2; weak D call: TRBD1 (6 bases). The CDR3 runs to 13 residues. In germline, CDR1 is SNHLY, CDR2 FYNNEI. Deletions cut 4 bases from V and 8 bases from J, with 14 bases between. The CDR3 sequence is CASSGNRAGGYTF. CDR3 bases: TGTGCCAGCAGTGGCAACAGGGCGGGCGGCTACACCTTC.

The V and J genes are TRBV15 and TRBJ1-2; 10 nucleotides align to TRBD1. The CDR3 covers 15 residues. The V and J ends lost 5 bases and 0 bases, in that order; junction bases with no gene match: 3. CDR1 and CDR2 from the germline V gene are LNHNV and YYDKDF (reference sequence). The CDR3 bases are TGTGCCACCAGCCTCGGGACAGGGGCTAACTATGGCTACACCTTC. Its translation is CATSLGTGANYGYTF.

The J gene is TRBJ1-4, the V gene TRBV5-5, with D unclear. Trimming left V 2 bases short and J 6 bases short, with 11 bases between. Germline V gene data show CDR1 as SGHKS and CDR2 as YYEKEE (reference sequence). CDR3 length: 14 amino acids. As DNA, the CDR3 is TGTGCCAGCAGCTTTGAGGCAGCAGATGAAAAACTGTTTTTT. Protein: CASSFEAADEKLFF.

The rearrangement links TRBV19 to TRBJ2-2, with a weak D call TRBD1 (7 bases). Trimming took 3 bases from V and 4 from J, leaving 15 bases between them. Germline V gene data show CDR1 as LNHDA and CDR2 as SQIVND (reference sequence). This CDR3 contains 16 residues. CDR3 nucleotide sequence: TGTGCCAGTAGTATCACGGCAGGGGGGAGCACCGGGGAGCTGTTTTTT. Protein product: CASSITAGGSTGELFF.

The chain links TRBV5-4 to TRBJ2-3, with 8 bases that match TRBD2. The CDR3 has 14 amino acids. Germline loops: CDR1 SGHNT, CDR2 YYREEE (reference sequence). V was pared by 10 bases and J by 3 bases, with 10 bases of the junction left unmatched. The CDR3 sequence is CAGRYGGGTDTQYF. DNA of the CDR3: TGTGCCGGCCGATACGGGGGGGGAACAGATACGCAGTATTTT.

The rearrangement joins TRBV21-1 to TRBJ1-6; the table names TRBD1, a call not compared with the DNA. TRBV21-1 is noted as a pseudogene. The CDR3 totals 17 residues. The CDR3 nucleotides read TGTGCCAGCAGCAAAGGATACGACACCTTAGAGAATTCACCCCTCCACTTT. Translation: CASSKGYDTLENSPLHF.

The rearrangement joins TRBV9 to TRBJ1-1, with D possibly TRBD1 on 6 matching bases. Trimming pared 0 bases from V and 1 base from J, leaving 10 bases between. Germline V gives CDR1 SGDLS, CDR2 YYNGEE. The CDR3 sequence is 15 residues long. CDR3 DNA sequence: TGTGCCAGCAGCGTAGGATGGGGGCAGAACACTGAAGCTTTCTTT. Protein sequence: CASSVGWGQNTEAFF.

In DNA form, the CDR3 reads TGTGCCAGCAGCTCCAGGGGGTTGAGGGGAAACACCATATATTTT. Protein: CASSSRGLRGNTIYF. This rearrangement joins TRBV7-9 to TRBJ1-3; 7 bases are a match to TRBD1. V shed 4 bases, J shed 4 bases, and the junction held 7 bases outside the gene matches. This CDR3 comprises 15 residues. Germline V gene data show CDR1 as SEHNR and CDR2 as FQNEAQ (reference sequence).

This clone was picked up one time. The CDR3 here is CTSSQDHPAGAYEQYF. The CDR3 nucleotides read TGCACCAGCAGCCAAGATCACCCAGCGGGAGCCTACGAGCAGTACTTC. This chain joins TRBV1 and TRBJ2-7; the table gives TRBD2 as D, unverified against the DNA. TRBV1 is deemed a pseudogene. The CDR3 extends over 16 amino acids.

The chain employs TRBV11-2 and TRBJ2-7; 11 bases match TRBD2. Unmatched junction bases numbered 18, after V lost 5 bases and J lost 6 bases. The CDR3 is made up of 18 amino acids. Looked up from germline, CDR1 is SGHAT and CDR2 is FQNNGV. The CDR3 DNA reads TGTGCCAGCAGCAATCAATGGGGTAGCGGGGGGGCTAGGCTCGAGCAGTACTTC. Its translation is CASSNQWGSGGARLEQYF.

The chain is built from TRBV6-5 and TRBJ2-2; D gene unclear. Germline CDR1 and CDR2: MNHEY and SVGAGI. The V end was cut by 5 bases, the J end by 4 bases, with 14 bases between. CDR3 length equals 15 residues. CDR3 sequence (DNA): TGTGCCAGCAGTCACAAACCTAGTTTCACCGGGGAGCTGTTTTTT. The encoded protein is CASSHKPSFTGELFF.

V and J are TRBV7-9 and TRBJ1-1; D is ambiguous. Trimming stripped 3 bases from V and 3 bases from J, with 14 bases between. The CDR3 sequence is 15 residues long. CDR1 is SEHNR and CDR2 is FQNEAQ in the germline V gene (reference sequence). The CDR3 region is CASSFHGSGDTEAFF. The CDR3 DNA sequence: TGTGCCAGCAGCTTTCACGGGAGTGGGGACACTGAAGCTTTCTTT. The whole variable domain, filled in from reference TRBV7-9 and TRBJ1-1, reads DTGVSQNPRHKITKRGQNVTFRCDPISEHNRLYWYRQTLGQGPEFLTYFQNEAQLEKSRLLSDRFSAERPKGSFSTLEIQRTEQGDSAMYLCASSFHGSGDTEAFFGQGTRLTVV.

This rearrangement joins TRBV20-1 to TRBJ2-5; no firm D call. Germline V gene data show CDR1 as DFQATT and CDR2 as SNEGSKA (reference sequence). V lost 3 bases and J lost 1, with 12 bases in between. The CDR3 contains 14 residues. CDR3 sequence (DNA): TGCAGTGCTAGTCTATGGGCCCTCCAAGAGACCCAGTACTTC. It translates to CSASLWALQETQYF.

This clone was counted once. The CDR3 sequence: CASSISSRVESPLHF. CDR3 nucleotide sequence: TGTGCCAGTAGTATAAGTAGCAGGGTCGAATCACCCCTCCACTTT. This sequence joins TRBV19 and TRBJ1-6; D might be TRBD1 (5 bases). CDR3 size: 15 residues. Germline CDR1 reads LNHDA; CDR2 reads SQIVND (reference sequence). V shed 2 bases and J shed 10 bases, with 15 bases lying between them.

The rearrangement joins TRBV5-1 to TRBJ1-1; 11 nucleotides match TRBD1. Germline V lookup: CDR1 SGHRS, CDR2 YFSETQ. The length of the CDR3 is 16 residues. V gave up 3 bases and J gave up 4 bases; unmatched junction bases: 8. The CDR3 reads CASSYGDRGVSTEAFF. In DNA form, the CDR3 reads TGCGCCAGCAGCTATGGGGACAGGGGGGTTAGCACTGAAGCTTTCTTT.

The V gene is TRBV28, the J gene TRBJ2-2, with a possible D match to TRBD1 (5 bases). V shed 8 bases and J shed 0 bases, with 13 bases lying between them. Per the germline V gene, CDR1 is MDHEN and CDR2 is SYDVKM. The length of the CDR3 is 15 residues. DNA of the CDR3: TGTGCCAGCGGACACGGACGGGCGAACACCGGGGAGCTGTTTTTT. It translates to CASGHGRANTGELFF.

This clone was detected once. J is TRBJ1-4 and V is TRBV3-1 (or the pseudogene TRBV3-2); possible D gene TRBD1, 6 bases. The germline gives CDR1 LGHDT, CDR2 YNNKEL (reference sequence). Deletions cut 2 bases from V and 7 bases from J, with 11 bases between. CDR3 length: 14 residues. This CDR3 reads CASSQLRGGEKLFF. The CDR3, as DNA: TGTGCCAGCAGCCAACTCAGGGGCGGTGAAAAACTGTTTTTT.

This chain joins TRBV6-2 or TRBV6-3 and TRBJ1-6; unclear D gene. V shed 2 bases and J shed 3 bases, with 5 bases lying between them. The CDR3 has 14 amino acids. The V gene's germline CDR1 is MNHEY and CDR2 SVGEGT. The CDR3 DNA reads TGTGCCAGCAGTTACATTAACTATAATTCACCCCTCCACTTT. Its translation is CASSYINYNSPLHF.

This chain uses TRBV6-5 with TRBJ1-6; D is perhaps TRBD1 (5 bases). This CDR3 has 14 residues. V was shortened by 5 bases and J by 3 bases, with 8 bases between the two germline ends. Germline assignment: CDR1 MNHEY and CDR2 SVGAGI. As DNA, the CDR3 is TGTGCCAGCAGTAAACAGGACTATAATTCACCCCTCCACTTT. This encodes CASSKQDYNSPLHF.

The gene calls are TRBV7-9 and TRBJ2-7; tentative D call: TRBD1 (7 bases). Per germline, CDR1 SEHNR and CDR2 FQNEAQ (reference sequence). The germline V and J ends were trimmed by 5 bases and 2 bases, with 19 bases remaining between them. This CDR3 contains 16 residues. As DNA, the CDR3 is TGTGCCAGCAGCAGGGGGGCCCGGGACAGAGCCTACGAGCAGTACTTC. Its protein is CASSRGARDRAYEQYF.

Worth noting for this clone: Other nucleotide sequences in the sample specify the same CDR3. The chain recombines TRBV15 with TRBJ2-7; a weak D match, TRBD1 (6 bases). The V end lost 2 bases, the J end lost 4 bases, and 18 bases lay between the germline ends. This CDR3 spans 16 amino acids. In germline, CDR1 is LNHNV, CDR2 YYDKDF (reference sequence). The CDR3 protein is CATSRSKPGQTYEQYF. The DNA of the CDR3 is TGTGCCACCAGCAGATCAAAACCGGGACAAACATACGAGCAGTACTTC.

This clone was recorded only once. The chain has TRBV6-2 or TRBV6-3 and TRBJ1-2; 7 bases agree with TRBD1. Per the germline V gene, CDR1 is MNHEY and CDR2 is SVGEGT. Trimming cost V 6 bases and J 6 bases; bases outside gene matches: 4. CDR3 size: 12 residues. The DNA of the CDR3 is TGTGCCAGCAGCCTGACAGGGAATGGCTACACCTTC. It is translated as CASSLTGNGYTF.

The genes are TRBV19 and TRBJ2-7, with 7 bases aligning to TRBD2. The CDR3 runs to 15 residues. Per germline, CDR1 LNHDA and CDR2 SQIVND (reference sequence). Trimming cost V 4 bases and J 4 bases; bases outside gene matches: 10. The CDR3 spells CASSNPPTSRYEQYF. The CDR3 nucleotides are TGTGCCAGTAGTAACCCACCGACTAGCAGGTACGAGCAGTACTTC. Full variable domain (remainder filled in from reference TRBV19 and TRBJ2-7): DGGITQSPKYLFRKEGQNVTLSCEQNLNHDAMYWYRQDPGQGLRLIYYSQIVNDFQKGDIAEGYSVSREKKESFPLTVTSAQKNPTAFYLCASSNPPTSRYEQYFGPGTRLTVT.